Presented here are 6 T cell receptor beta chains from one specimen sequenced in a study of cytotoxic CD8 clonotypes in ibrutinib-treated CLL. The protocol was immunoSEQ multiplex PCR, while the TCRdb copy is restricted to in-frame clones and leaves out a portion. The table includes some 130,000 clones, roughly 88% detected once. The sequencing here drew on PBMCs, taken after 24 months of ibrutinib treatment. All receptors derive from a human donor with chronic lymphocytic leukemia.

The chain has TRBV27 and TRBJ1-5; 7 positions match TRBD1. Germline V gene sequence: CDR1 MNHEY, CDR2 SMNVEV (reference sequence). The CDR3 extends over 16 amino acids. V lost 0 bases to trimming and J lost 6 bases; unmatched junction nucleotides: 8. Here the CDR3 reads CASSLSPTGQGQPQHF. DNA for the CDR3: TGTGCCAGCAGTTTATCCCCGACAGGGCAGGGTCAGCCCCAGCATTTT.

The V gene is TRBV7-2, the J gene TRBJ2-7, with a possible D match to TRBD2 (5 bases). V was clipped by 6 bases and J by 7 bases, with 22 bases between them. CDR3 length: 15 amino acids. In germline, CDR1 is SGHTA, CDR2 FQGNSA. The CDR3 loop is CASRGVSTPSGEQYF. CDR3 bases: TGTGCCAGCAGGGGAGTGTCCACACCCTCGGGGGAGCAGTACTTC.

CDR3 nucleotide sequence: TGCGCCAGCAGCTTGTATCCTAGCGGGAGGACCGACACCGGGGAGCTGTTTTTT. Translation: CASSLYPSGRTDTGELFF. The chain has TRBV5-1 and TRBJ2-2; 11 bases are a match to TRBD2. CDR1 and CDR2 (germline): SGHRS, YFSETQ. This CDR3 has 18 residues. The ends lost 1 base at V and 3 bases at J; junction bases unmatched: 8.

DNA for the CDR3: TGTGCCAGCTCACCGCAGGATGGTGGATCCGAGCAGTACTTC. As protein: CASSPQDGGSEQYF. V is TRBV18 and J is TRBJ2-7, with no clear D. The germline V and J ends were trimmed by 3 bases and 6 bases, with 15 bases remaining between them. CDR3 size: 14 residues. The germline V gene has CDR1 KGHSH and CDR2 LQKENI.

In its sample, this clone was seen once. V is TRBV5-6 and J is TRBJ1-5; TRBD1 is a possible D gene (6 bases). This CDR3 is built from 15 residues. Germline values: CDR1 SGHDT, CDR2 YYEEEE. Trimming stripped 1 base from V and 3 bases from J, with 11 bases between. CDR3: CASSLTGRDNQPQHF. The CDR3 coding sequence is TGTGCCAGCAGCTTGACAGGGAGAGACAATCAGCCCCAGCATTTT.

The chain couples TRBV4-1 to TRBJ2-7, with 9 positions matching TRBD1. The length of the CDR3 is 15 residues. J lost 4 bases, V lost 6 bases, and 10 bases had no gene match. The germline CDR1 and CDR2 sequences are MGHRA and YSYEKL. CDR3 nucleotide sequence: TGCGCCAGCAGGCAACCGGGACAGGGAAGTTACGAGCAGTACTTC. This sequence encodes CASRQPGQGSYEQYF.